This TCR beta chain was found in a study of cytomegalovirus exposure and HLA in healthy donors. Concerning this clone: Its antigen is still unknown.

CDR3 length: 15 amino acids. Germline CDR1 SGHAT, CDR2 FQNNGV. Use of 60 Vbeta and 13 Jbeta primers characterized the PCR. Sequenced by immunoSEQ multiplex PCR; TCRdb stores in-frame clones only, minus some. The table includes about 160,000 clones, 77% detected once. Notes on the study in general: Listed as cytomegalovirus-associated were about 160 TCR beta chains. Researchers reported in a later analysis that a missense DCLRE1C variant was tied to TCR beta V- and J-gene trimming. The later analysis indicated that the majority of CMV-associated TCR beta chains appeared HLA-restricted. Within an earlier analysis, most TCR beta V segments proved productive either about 87% or about 30% of the time.

The sequencing input was PBMCs. This sequence joins TRBV11-2 and TRBJ2-5, with TRBD1 identical over 11 bases. With the DNA end fitting TRBJ2-7 better, the J assignment may be wrong. This clonotype was sampled from a woman aged 30 to 39 in good health and CMV-seronegative. CDR3 sequence: CASSLRDRGSHEQYF. The DNA for the CDR3 is TGTGCCAGCAGCTTACGGGACAGGGGGTCCCACGAGCAGTACTTC.